Shown below are 30 T cell receptor beta chains from a single sample sequenced in a study of early T cells in non-severe SARS-CoV-2 infection. Via MiXCR, TCRdb re-called the 5' RACE reads, giving one row per CDR3 protein. This table holds 70,000 or so distinct CDR3 sequences, approximately 12% found once. The sequencing input was whole blood. All receptors come from an adult who was a healthcare worker with PCR-confirmed SARS-CoV-2 infection or an uninfected control (not recorded which).

This clonotype has a count of ten or more. The gene calls are TRBV18 and TRBJ2-3; a possible D gene is TRBD2 (5 bases). Per the germline V gene, CDR1 is KGHSH and CDR2 is LQKENI. This CDR3 is built from 14 residues. V was pared by 6 bases and J by 4 bases, with 14 bases between. The CDR3: CASSHEGSADTQYF. For the CDR3, the DNA is TGTGCCAGCTCGCATGAGGGCTCGGCAGATACGCAGTATTTT.

This clonotype was observed a few times. The chain recombines TRBV27 with TRBJ2-7; D might be TRBD1 (6 bases). The germline gives CDR1 MNHEY, CDR2 SMNVEV (reference sequence). The CDR3 totals 16 residues. Trimming took 6 bases from V and 4 from J, leaving 22 bases between them. This CDR3 reads CASSRQAHSPVYEQYF. CDR3 nucleotide sequence: TGTGCCAGCAGCAGACAGGCACATTCGCCCGTTTACGAGCAGTACTTC.

This clonotype was observed at least ten times. This chain connects TRBV5-1 to TRBJ2-2, with 7 bases matching TRBD1. The V gene end was trimmed by 7 bases and the J gene end by 4 bases; junction bases not matched to a gene: 7. This CDR3 has 14 amino acids. CDR1 is SGHRS and CDR2 is YFSETQ in the germline V gene. CDR3 protein: CASQTGLGTGELFF. The CDR3 coding sequence is TGCGCCAGCCAGACAGGGCTCGGCACCGGGGAGCTGTTTTTT.

This clonotype was counted many times. Here the CDR3 reads CASSQDRGGLVSSYNEQFF. The CDR3 coding sequence is TGCGCCAGCAGCCAAGATCGGGGGGGGCTAGTGAGCTCCTACAATGAGCAGTTCTTC. This rearrangement joins TRBV4-3 to TRBJ2-1; 8 bases agree with TRBD2. J was trimmed by 0 bases and V by 0 bases; bases with no gene match: 10. In germline, CDR1 is LGHNA, CDR2 YSLEER. The CDR3 runs 19 residues.

The chain recombines TRBV5-6 with TRBJ1-2; 8 bases fit TRBD1. CDR3 size: 15 residues. The germline gives CDR1 SGHDT, CDR2 YYEEEE. The junction had 6 bases not matched to a gene; V was cut back by 0 bases and J by 5 bases. CDR3 loop: CASSLGRTGRYGYTF. The CDR3 DNA reads as TGTGCCAGCAGCTTGGGGAGGACAGGGCGGTATGGCTACACCTTC.

This clonotype was seen repeatedly, ten times or more. The V gene is TRBV12-3 or TRBV12-4, the J gene TRBJ1-2, with D tentatively TRBD1 (5 bases). Trimming stripped 4 bases from V and 0 bases from J, with 6 bases between. The CDR3 has 13 residues. CDR3 residues: CASSSDTNYGYTF. The DNA for the CDR3 is TGTGCCAGCAGTTCGGACACTAACTATGGCTACACCTTC.

This clonotype was seen at least ten times. The rearrangement uses TRBV5-5 and TRBJ2-4, with D tentatively TRBD1 or TRBD2 (5 bases each). CDR1 SGHKS and CDR2 YYEKEE come from the germline V gene (reference sequence). This CDR3 has 14 residues. Trimming cost V 4 bases and J 6 bases, with 14 bases left between them. The DNA for the CDR3 is TGTGCCAGCAGCGAACTACGGGACCGAAACATTCAGTACTTC. Encoded protein: CASSELRDRNIQYF.

This chain links TRBV28 with TRBJ1-1; D not certain. Germline CDR1 MDHEN, CDR2 SYDVKM. The germline V and J ends were trimmed by 9 bases and 6 bases, with 20 bases remaining between them. The CDR3 is made up of 14 amino acids. The CDR3 is CASQWRSIVAEAFF. CDR3 sequence (DNA): TGTGCCAGTCAATGGCGGTCCATTGTGGCTGAAGCTTTCTTT.

This rearrangement joins TRBV10-2 to TRBJ2-7; D remains ambiguous. V was shortened by 7 bases and J by 0 bases, with 13 bases between the two germline ends. The germline CDR1 and CDR2 sequences are WSHSY and SAAADI. The CDR3 totals 14 residues. In nucleotides, the CDR3 is TGCGCCAGCAATTCCCCCCGGAGCTCCTACGAGCAGTACTTC. This encodes CASNSPRSSYEQYF.

This clonotype was counted at least ten times. The chain recombines TRBV7-9 with TRBJ2-1; weak D call: TRBD2 (6 bases). The CDR3 covers 16 residues. Germline values: CDR1 SEHNR, CDR2 FQNEAQ (reference sequence). The V gene lost 7 bases and the J gene lost 7 bases, with 23 bases spanning the gap. As DNA, the CDR3 is TGTGCCAGCAAATCTCTACGGGGGTTTCCCTTTAATGAGCAGTTCTTC. Translation: CASKSLRGFPFNEQFF. Full variable domain (missing parts from reference TRBV7-9 and TRBJ2-1): DTGVSQNPRHKITKRGQNVTFRCDPISEHNRLYWYRQTLGQGPEFLTYFQNEAQLEKSRLLSDRFSAERPKGSFSTLEIQRTEQGDSAMYLCASKSLRGFPFNEQFFGPGTRLTVL.

This clonotype came up many times. The chain is built from TRBV10-1 and TRBJ1-1, with 8 bases lining up with TRBD1. J lost 1 base, V lost 6 bases, and 10 bases had no gene match. The CDR3 extends over 16 amino acids. The germline gives CDR1 WNHNN, CDR2 SYGVQD (reference sequence). CDR3 DNA sequence: TGCGCCAGCAGCAAAATCCAGGGGGCCGGGAACACTGAAGCTTTCTTT. This translates into CASSKIQGAGNTEAFF.

This clonotype was counted many times. This chain uses TRBV5-4 with TRBJ2-5; TRBD2 might be the D (5 bases). Germline CDR1 SGHNT, CDR2 YYREEE (reference sequence). This CDR3 is built from 15 residues. Trimming removed 3 bases from V and 0 bases from J, with 12 bases in between. As DNA, the CDR3 is TGTGCCAGCAGCTCACACATACTAGACCAAGAGACCCAGTACTTC. This codes for CASSSHILDQETQYF.

This chain uses TRBV5-1 with TRBJ2-3; TRBD2 agrees at 7 bases. The CDR3 sequence is 15 residues long. Germline loops: CDR1 SGHRS, CDR2 YFSETQ. V shed 0 bases, J shed 4 bases, and the junction held 5 bases outside the gene matches. The CDR3 DNA follows: TGCGCCAGCAGCTTGGGACTAGCAGTCCCAGATACGCAGTATTTT. Its translation: CASSLGLAVPDTQYF.

This clonotype appeared many times. The gene calls are TRBV11-2 and TRBJ1-6; D is uncertain. The CDR3 contains 12 residues. The germline V gene has CDR1 SGHAT and CDR2 FQNNGV. V was cut by 2 bases and J by 16 bases, with 12 bases left in between. The CDR3 here is CASSLLGTPLHF. CDR3 DNA sequence: TGTGCCAGCAGCTTATTGGGAACGCCTCTCCACTTT. The full variable domain, with the rest looked up from reference TRBV11-2 and TRBJ1-6, is EAGVAQSPRYKIIEKRQSVAFWCNPISGHATLYWYQQILGQGPKLLIQFQNNGVVDDSQLPKDRFSAERLKGVDSTLKIQPAKLEDSAVYLCASSLLGTPLHFGNGTRLTVT.

This clonotype showed up just a few times. The rearrangement joins TRBV29-1 to TRBJ1-1; perhaps TRBD1 as D (6 bases). The CDR3 spans 11 residues. Germline CDR1 is SQVTM and CDR2 is ANQGSEA. Trimming pared 7 bases from V and 6 bases from J, leaving 12 bases between. CDR3 DNA: TGCAGCGCCGAGGGGGAGGCTGAAGCTTTCTTT. Residues: CSAEGEAEAFF.

The chain carries TRBV28 and TRBJ2-3; TRBD2 is a possible D gene (6 bases). The germline V and J ends were trimmed by 4 bases and 5 bases, with 10 bases remaining between them. The V gene's germline CDR1 is MDHEN and CDR2 SYDVKM. There are 13 residues in the CDR3. The CDR3: CASSSGGKDTQYF. The DNA for the CDR3 is TGTGCCAGCAGTTCCGGGGGAAAAGATACGCAGTATTTT.

This clonotype was detected many times. This sequence joins TRBV24-1 and TRBJ1-2; weak D call: TRBD1 (5 bases). Trimming cost V 4 bases and J 3 bases, with 11 bases left between them. The germline V gene encodes CDR1 KGHDR and CDR2 SFDVKD. The CDR3 loop spans 14 amino acids. The CDR3 bases are TGTGCCACCAGTGACAGGGACCGGGACTATGGCTACACCTTC. This gives the protein CATSDRDRDYGYTF.

This clonotype has at least ten counts. V is TRBV7-8 and J is TRBJ1-2; 8 positions agree with TRBD1. Germline trimming cut 4 bases from V and 8 bases from J; bases unmatched to any gene: 6. CDR3 length: 13 residues. CDR1 and CDR2 from the germline V gene are SGHVS and FQNEAQ. The CDR3 region has the DNA TGTGCCAGCAGCTCGAGGACAGGGTTAGGCTACACCTTC. As protein: CASSSRTGLGYTF.

This clonotype has ten or more counts. The chain uses TRBV9 and TRBJ1-1, with D possibly matching TRBD1 (5 bases). CDR3 size: 13 residues. V lost 0 bases, J lost 7 bases, and 10 bases lay in between. Germline V gene sequence: CDR1 SGDLS, CDR2 YYNGEE. The CDR3 loop reads CASSVAGAHEAFF. CDR3 sequence (DNA): TGTGCCAGCAGCGTAGCCGGGGCCCATGAAGCTTTCTTT. Full variable domain (outside the CDR3, taken from reference TRBV9 and TRBJ1-1): DSGVTQTPKHLITATGQRVTLRCSPRSGDLSVYWYQQSLDQGLQFLIQYYNGEERAKGNILERFSAQQFPDLHSELNLSSLELGDSALYFCASSVAGAHEAFFGQGTRLTVV.

This clonotype was observed at least ten times. The chain uses TRBV7-2 and TRBJ2-1, with D unclear. Per germline, CDR1 SGHTA and CDR2 FQGNSA. V was trimmed by 4 bases and J by 7 bases, leaving 17 bases between them. This CDR3 is 15 amino acids long. CDR3 loop: CASSSTGFPPNEQFF. The CDR3 DNA reads as TGTGCCAGCAGCTCCACCGGGTTTCCCCCGAATGAGCAGTTCTTC.

This clonotype was recorded many times. The chain joins TRBV2 to TRBJ2-4; D remains ambiguous. The CDR3 is made up of 11 amino acids. The germline V gene has CDR1 SNHLY and CDR2 FYNNEI. V was pared by 7 bases and J by 8 bases, with 9 bases between. The CDR3 nucleotides are TGTGCCAGCACCGGATCGGACATTCAGTACTTC. Its protein product is CASTGSDIQYF.

J is TRBJ1-4 and V is TRBV29-1, with TRBD1 as a possible D gene (5 bases). This CDR3 comprises 13 residues. In germline, CDR1 is SQVTM, CDR2 ANQGSEA. Trimming shortened V by 3 bases and J by 3 bases, and 8 bases separated the two germline ends. The chain's CDR3 is CSVEQGSNEKLFF. The DNA for the CDR3 is TGCAGCGTTGAGCAGGGTTCTAATGAAAAACTGTTTTTT.

This clonotype appeared many times. V usage is TRBV29-1 and J usage is TRBJ1-2; 7 bases are a match to TRBD1. The CDR3 length is 17 residues. Germline values: CDR1 SQVTM, CDR2 ANQGSEA. V shed 7 bases, J shed 4 bases, and the junction held 21 bases outside the gene matches. The CDR3 DNA is TGCAGCGCCGAGTCTTGGAGGGGGCCCGAGAACCCCTATGGCTACACCTTC. It translates to CSAESWRGPENPYGYTF.

This sequence joins TRBV29-1 and TRBJ1-5, with D hard to call. V was pared by 6 bases and J by 2 bases, with 11 bases between. The CDR3 is 13 residues long. Per germline, CDR1 SQVTM and CDR2 ANQGSEA. DNA of the CDR3: TGCAGCGTGGGAGACACGGGCAATCAGCCCCAGCATTTT. Translated, it gives CSVGDTGNQPQHF.

The J gene is TRBJ1-1, the V gene TRBV2; D uncertain. The V gene lost 4 bases and the J gene lost 5 bases, with 5 bases spanning the gap. The CDR3 runs to 11 residues. CDR1 and CDR2 (germline): SNHLY, FYNNEI. CDR3 sequence (DNA): TGTGCCAGCAGTGGATGGACTGAAGCTTTCTTT. Encoded protein: CASSGWTEAFF.

This clonotype was found a few times. The rearrangement joins TRBV7-9 to TRBJ1-1; D remains ambiguous. The germline gives CDR1 SEHNR, CDR2 FQNEAQ (reference sequence). With 1 base removed from V and 1 base from J, the gap between germline ends came to 7 bases. This CDR3 has 14 residues. The CDR3 DNA reads as TGTGCCAGCAGCTTAGTACACCAGAACACTGAAGCTTTCTTT. It encodes CASSLVHQNTEAFF.

There are a few counts of this clonotype. This rearrangement joins TRBV7-2 to TRBJ1-1, with D maybe TRBD1 (5 bases). Germline-derived CDR1 and CDR2 are SGHTA and FQGNSA. With 6 bases removed from V and 4 bases from J, the gap between germline ends came to 12 bases. This CDR3 region has 13 residues. CDR3 DNA: TGTGCCAGCAGAGGGCTAGGGACCACTGAAGCTTTCTTT. It translates to CASRGLGTTEAFF. Full variable domain (missing parts from reference TRBV7-2 and TRBJ1-1): GAGVSQSPSNKVTEKGKDVELRCDPISGHTALYWYRQSLGQGLEFLIYFQGNSAPDKSGLPSDRFSAERTGGSVSTLTIQRTQQEDSAVYLCASRGLGTTEAFFGQGTRLTVV.

This clonotype showed up many times. V usage is TRBV29-1 and J usage is TRBJ2-3; D might be TRBD1 (5 bases). The CDR3 is 13 amino acids. CDR1 and CDR2 (germline): SQVTM, ANQGSEA. Trimming shortened V by 6 bases and J by 3 bases, and 13 bases separated the two germline ends. CDR3 in DNA: TGCAGCGTCAAAGGGGCTCTTACAGATACGCAGTATTTT. Its translation is CSVKGALTDTQYF.

At least ten counts were recorded for this clonotype. The chain is built from TRBV5-1 and TRBJ2-7; D perhaps matches TRBD2 (5 bases). Looked up from germline, CDR1 is SGHRS and CDR2 is YFSETQ. The CDR3 is 15 amino acids. Trimming left V 4 bases short and J 7 bases short, with 21 bases between. The CDR3 loop reads CASSLPFGGRREQYF. The CDR3 nucleotides are TGCGCCAGCAGCCTACCTTTTGGCGGGCGAAGGGAGCAGTACTTC.

This clonotype was observed at least ten times. The chain carries TRBV12-3 or TRBV12-4 and TRBJ1-2; D possibly corresponds to TRBD1 (5 bases). The V end was cut by 6 bases, the J end by 1 base, with 9 bases between. This CDR3 is built from 13 residues. The CDR3 bases are TGTGCCAGCAGAGGGACGGGTAACTATGGCTACACCTTC. The encoded protein is CASRGTGNYGYTF.